This record looks at one T cell receptor (beta chain) sequence and its context. This specimen belongs to a study of blood T cell repertoires in COVID-19. Study in general: Samples representing acute and convalescent COVID-19 were sourced from the United States, Italy and Spain. The cDNA or gDNA used as material had been derived from T cells, B-cell-depleted T cells, or PBMCs.

As originally analysed: Amplification of reference gene primers was used by the study to estimate nucleated cell counts. Sequencing used immunoSEQ multiplex PCR; TCRdb keeps in-frame clones, though not all of them. Clonal size and the V and J genes are those of that table, whereas D and trimming came from the DNA. The sample yields more than 95,000 clones, about 88% seen once. In germline, CDR1 is MNHEY, CDR2 SMNVEV (reference sequence). The CDR3 extends over 13 amino acids. V lost 3 bases and J lost 7; bases outside the gene matches: 5. The sequenced sample consisted of peripheral blood. The receptor was isolated from a human donor in a cohort sampled during active COVID-19. The chain employs TRBV27 and TRBJ1-2, with TRBD1 identical over 7 bases. The CDR3 DNA reads TGTGCCAGCAGTTTTGCAGGGGGTGGTGGCTACACCTTC. Translated, it gives CASSFAGGGGYTF.